These 25 T cell receptor beta chains were sequenced from one sample in a study of vaccination and CD4 T cells after COVID-19. Treatment specified: approximately 9-day PBMC culture with coronavirus spike peptide pools or control peptides (ViraFEST assay). For these TCRs, the target antigens are not known. The Oncomine TCR Beta short-read assay generated sequence data from the DNA of cultured CD4+ T cells. TCRdb re-analysed the PCR reads in MiXCR, keeping a single row per CDR3 protein. The sample has under 5,500 distinct CDR3 sequences, roughly three quarters seen once. Sequencing was done on a sample of CD4+ T cells from blood, cultured in vitro. These receptors all come from a human donor who had recovered from COVID-19.

The chain uses TRBV10-3 and TRBJ1-5; no clear D. The CDR3 runs to 18 residues. The germline gives CDR1 ENHRY, CDR2 SYGVKD. With 6 bases removed from V and 5 bases from J, the gap between germline ends came to 26 bases. The CDR3, as DNA: TGTGCCATCAGGACTCCCAGAAGGCAGACCTCATCGGATCAGCCCCAGCATTTT. This codes for CAIRTPRRQTSSDQPQHF.

The chain uses TRBV6-2 or TRBV6-3 and TRBJ2-3; D is perhaps TRBD2 (6 bases). V lost 8 bases, J lost 1 base, and 13 bases lay in between. This CDR3 spans 14 amino acids. CDR1 and CDR2 (germline): MNHEY, SVGEGT. The CDR3 reads CASSFTSRTDTQYF. CDR3 nucleotide sequence: TGTGCCAGCTCCTTCACTAGCCGCACAGATACGCAGTATTTT.

The chain has TRBV27 and TRBJ2-5; D not resolved. This CDR3 contains 14 residues. CDR1 and CDR2 (germline): MNHEY, SMNVEV (reference sequence). Trimming cost V 1 base and J 8 bases, with 14 bases left between them. This chain's CDR3 is CASSLLSGWGTQYF. CDR3 bases: TGTGCCAGCAGTTTATTATCCGGTTGGGGTACCCAGTACTTC.

This clonotype has just one count. The V gene is TRBV9, the J gene TRBJ2-5; D may be TRBD2 (5 bases). The germline gives CDR1 SGDLS, CDR2 YYNGEE. This CDR3 is built from 14 residues. Trimming shortened V by 0 bases and J by 4 bases, and 10 bases separated the two germline ends. Here the CDR3 reads CASSVASGIETQYF. The CDR3 bases are TGTGCCAGCAGCGTAGCCTCCGGGATAGAGACCCAGTACTTC.

V usage is TRBV24-1 and J usage is TRBJ2-7, with TRBD2 matching 8 bases. Per the germline V gene, CDR1 is KGHDR and CDR2 is SFDVKD. Unmatched junction bases numbered 8, after V lost 3 bases and J lost 5 bases. The CDR3 is made up of 15 amino acids. The CDR3: CATSDNPGTSDEQYF. The DNA of the CDR3 is TGTGCCACCAGTGATAACCCGGGGACTAGTGACGAGCAGTACTTC.

The chain has TRBV7-2 and TRBJ1-5; no reliable D call. The CDR3 is 15 residues long. Trimming took off 5 bases at V and 1 base at J, with 12 bases between the two ends. Per germline, CDR1 SGHTA and CDR2 FQGNSA. CDR3 DNA: TGTGCCAGCAGCCCCCAGGCGGGGAGCAATCAGCCCCAGCATTTT. Translating it yields CASSPQAGSNQPQHF. Using reference TRBV7-2 and TRBJ1-5 for the parts outside the CDR3, the full variable domain is GAGVSQSPSNKVTEKGKDVELRCDPISGHTALYWYRQSLGQGLEFLIYFQGNSAPDKSGLPSDRFSAERTGGSVSTLTIQRTQQEDSAVYLCASSPQAGSNQPQHFGDGTRLSIL.

This clonotype was picked up one time. The rearrangement links TRBV7-2 to TRBJ2-7; D might be TRBD2 (5 bases). Germline assignment: CDR1 SGHTA and CDR2 FQGNSA. The CDR3 totals 14 residues. The ends were cut back, 2 bases at V and 0 bases at J, with 8 bases in the middle. Written as DNA, the CDR3 is TGTGCCAGCAGCTTATCCGGGAACTCCTACGAGCAGTACTTC. Protein: CASSLSGNSYEQYF.

The genes are TRBV27 and TRBJ1-5; D unresolved. Germline CDR1 is MNHEY and CDR2 is SMNVEV (reference sequence). The CDR3 is 12 residues long. Trimming cost V 3 bases and J 6 bases, with 6 bases left between them. The chain's CDR3 is CASSLGGQPQHF. DNA of the CDR3: TGTGCCAGCAGTTTGGGAGGTCAGCCCCAGCATTTT.

A few counts support this clonotype. The J gene is TRBJ1-5, the V gene TRBV24-1; 8 bases map to TRBD1. This CDR3 contains 15 residues. V lost 7 bases, J lost 4 bases, and 8 bases stayed unmatched. Germline lookup yields CDR1 KGHDR and CDR2 SFDVKD. DNA for the CDR3: TGTGCCACCAGGTCGGGCCAGGGGGCGAATCAGCCCCAGCATTTT. This encodes CATRSGQGANQPQHF.

This chain connects TRBV20-1 to TRBJ2-1; 12 nucleotides align to TRBD2. V dropped 6 bases and J dropped 5; count of bases not matched to a gene: 5. Germline CDR1 and CDR2: DFQATT and SNEGSKA (reference sequence). This CDR3 spans 14 amino acids. CDR3 region: CSAGTSGYNNEQFF. CDR3 in DNA: TGCAGTGCCGGGACTAGCGGGTACAACAATGAGCAGTTCTTC.

CDR3: CASSLARGRGYIQYF. The CDR3 region has the DNA TGTGCCAGCAGCTTAGCCCGGGGGCGCGGGTACATTCAGTACTTC. V usage is TRBV7-2 and J usage is TRBJ2-4; D assignment may be TRBD1 or TRBD2 (6 bases each). CDR1 and CDR2 from the germline V gene are SGHTA and FQGNSA. The V and J ends lost 0 bases and 8 bases respectively, with 14 bases between them. CDR3 size: 15 residues.

V is TRBV7-8 and J is TRBJ1-2; 9 nucleotides align to TRBD1. CDR1 and CDR2 (germline): SGHVS, FQNEAQ. The V gene end was trimmed by 1 base and the J gene end by 4 bases; junction bases not matched to a gene: 10. CDR3 length equals 17 residues. CDR3 coding DNA: TGTGCCAGCAGCTTAGTAGGGACAGGGTTATCAATCTATGGCTACACCTTC. Translating it yields CASSLVGTGLSIYGYTF.

V and J are TRBV4-3 and TRBJ1-2, with D tentatively TRBD1 (5 bases). V gave up 0 bases and J gave up 1 base, with 6 bases separating them. The CDR3 totals 14 residues. Per germline, CDR1 LGHNA and CDR2 YSLEER. The CDR3 nucleotides are TGCGCCAGCAGCCAAGAGGGGGGTAACTATGGCTACACCTTC. The encoded protein is CASSQEGGNYGYTF.

The rearrangement joins TRBV7-8 to TRBJ1-6, with D possibly matching TRBD1 (5 bases). The CDR3 runs to 15 residues. The V gene lost 4 bases and the J gene lost 7 bases, with 14 bases spanning the gap. Germline CDR1 SGHVS, CDR2 FQNEAQ. The CDR3 bases are TGTGCCAGCAGCTGGGTGGAGGGGAGGAATTCACCCCTCCACTTT. Protein product: CASSWVEGRNSPLHF.

By sample share, this clonotype is medium-sized (0.01 to 0.1%). This rearrangement joins TRBV7-9 to TRBJ2-5; tentatively, D is TRBD1 (6 bases). The CDR3 is 13 amino acids. With 3 bases removed from V and 10 bases from J, the gap between germline ends came to 15 bases. Germline V CDR1 and CDR2: SEHNR, FQNEAQ (reference sequence). The CDR3 loop reads CASSFGSRGSQYF. For the CDR3, the DNA is TGTGCCAGCAGCTTTGGGTCGAGGGGGAGCCAGTACTTC.

The rearrangement joins TRBV20-1 to TRBJ2-3; D is possibly TRBD1 (6 bases). Looked up from germline, CDR1 is DFQATT and CDR2 is SNEGSKA (reference sequence). Trimming pared 0 bases from V and 0 bases from J, leaving 13 bases between. This CDR3 spans 16 amino acids. For the CDR3, the DNA is TGCAGTGCTAGAGATAGGGGGAAATTTAGCACAGATACGCAGTATTTT. This sequence encodes CSARDRGKFSTDTQYF.

The chain links TRBV20-1 to TRBJ2-7; no firm D call. This CDR3 contains 13 residues. The germline CDR1 and CDR2 sequences are DFQATT and SNEGSKA (reference sequence). DNA of the CDR3: TGCAGCGCTGCACCGCAACTCCTTAGCGAGCAGTACTTC. It is translated as CSAAPQLLSEQYF.

This clonotype was found once. The chain recombines TRBV7-9 with TRBJ1-2; TRBD1 matches at 7 bases. This CDR3 contains 17 residues. V trimming: 7 bases; J trimming: 2 bases; junction bases outside the gene matches: 16. Germline CDR1 SEHNR, CDR2 FQNEAQ (reference sequence). The CDR3 DNA follows: TGTGCCAGCACCGAGGGGGACCCTAACAGGGGAAACTATGGCTACACCTTC. Translated: CASTEGDPNRGNYGYTF.

The chain links TRBV11-2 to TRBJ2-7; no clear D gene. CDR1 SGHAT and CDR2 FQNNGV come from the germline V gene. Between the trimmed V and J ends, which lost 6 bases and 5 bases, there was a span of 8 bases. The CDR3 has 11 residues. CDR3 coding DNA: TGTGCCAGCAGGTCTGGGGACGAGCAGTACTTC. It encodes CASRSGDEQYF.

This clonotype was seen a single time. This chain connects TRBV20-1 to TRBJ1-5; TRBD1 is a possible D gene (6 bases). Per the germline V gene, CDR1 is DFQATT and CDR2 is SNEGSKA (reference sequence). Trimming shortened V by 5 bases and J by 3 bases, and 17 bases separated the two germline ends. The CDR3 has 15 amino acids. The CDR3 here is CSAGGMQGINQPQHF. The CDR3 DNA is TGCAGTGCTGGGGGTATGCAGGGGATCAATCAGCCCCAGCATTTT.

The chain employs TRBV7-2 and TRBJ2-1; a possible D gene is TRBD2 (6 bases). V lost 5 bases to trimming and J lost 14 bases, with 16 bases between them. This CDR3 is 12 amino acids long. Germline CDR1 is SGHTA and CDR2 is FQGNSA. This CDR3 is CASSHGGLGKFF. As DNA, the CDR3 is TGTGCCAGCAGCCACGGGGGACTGGGAAAGTTCTTC.

Sample share makes this clonotype hyperexpanded. The chain couples TRBV21-1 to TRBJ1-5; the DNA was not used to check the table's D call, TRBD1. TRBV21-1 is given as a pseudogene. The CDR3 runs 15 residues. The CDR3 nucleotides are TGTGCCAATACTGAAGGGGTACTAAGCAATCAGCCCCAGCATTTT. The encoded protein is CANTEGVLSNQPQHF.

V and J are TRBV7-3 and TRBJ2-1; 8 bases are a match to TRBD2. This CDR3 region has 16 residues. V shed 1 base, J shed 6 bases, and the junction held 8 bases outside the gene matches. The germline V gene has CDR1 SGHTA and CDR2 FQGTGA. CDR3: CASSLNREGRVNEQFF. The CDR3 DNA reads TGTGCCAGCAGCTTAAACCGGGAGGGCCGAGTCAATGAGCAGTTCTTC.

This chain joins TRBV19 and TRBJ2-1; 12 bases align to TRBD2. J was trimmed by 6 bases and V by 7 bases; bases with no gene match: 10. The CDR3 sequence is 16 residues long. Germline assignment: CDR1 LNHDA and CDR2 SQIVND (reference sequence). CDR3 in amino acids: CASTWRTSGNPNEQFF. CDR3 coding DNA: TGTGCCAGTACCTGGAGGACTAGCGGGAATCCCAATGAGCAGTTCTTC. Looking up the rest from reference TRBV19 and TRBJ2-1 gives the full variable domain: DGGITQSPKYLFRKEGQNVTLSCEQNLNHDAMYWYRQDPGQGLRLIYYSQIVNDFQKGDIAEGYSVSREKKESFPLTVTSAQKNPTAFYLCASTWRTSGNPNEQFFGPGTRLTVL.

The chain recombines TRBV6-1 with TRBJ1-2; a possible D gene is TRBD1 (5 bases). V lost 3 bases and J lost 0, with 17 bases in between. Germline V gene lookup returns CDR1 MNHNS and CDR2 SASEGT. The CDR3 is made up of 17 amino acids. CDR3 in amino acids: CASSEGWTGLPNYGYTF. In DNA form, the CDR3 reads TGTGCCAGCAGTGAGGGGTGGACGGGGCTTCCTAACTATGGCTACACCTTC.